A single sample gave rise to the 29 T cell receptor beta chains below, sequenced in a study of beta chain features in type 1 diabetes. Expressed TCRB transcripts were sequenced after all isolated RNA was converted to cDNA. The data were produced by immunoSEQ multiplex PCR, yet TCRdb's version contains in-frame clones alone and is incomplete. The data show about 150,000 clones, with over 8.5% seen just once and under 2.5% held by the top ten. Sequencing was done on a sample of central memory CD4+ T cells from blood. These TCRs come from a man aged 18 to 30 in good health.

The sample holds a few counts of this clone. This chain joins TRBV11-2 and TRBJ1-4; no reliable D call. Trimming shortened V by 5 bases and J by 4 bases, and 14 bases separated the two germline ends. The CDR3 totals 15 residues. Germline loops: CDR1 SGHAT, CDR2 FQNNGV. CDR3 residues: CASSRLLTFNEKLFF. The CDR3 DNA is TGTGCCAGCAGCCGTCTTTTGACCTTTAATGAAAAACTGTTTTTT.

The chain combines TRBV11-2 with TRBJ2-7, with 7 positions matching TRBD2. The germline gives CDR1 SGHAT, CDR2 FQNNGV. Trimming cost V 5 bases and J 3 bases; bases outside gene matches: 10. This CDR3 has 15 amino acids. CDR3 nucleotide sequence: TGTGCCAGCAGCCCCCGGCTAGCGGTATTCTACGAGCAGTACTTC. Translating it yields CASSPRLAVFYEQYF.

The sample holds a few counts of this clone. In DNA form, the CDR3 reads TGTGCTAGTGGTGAGGACAGGCTAGTTTACAATGAGCAGTTCTTC. Translating it yields CASGEDRLVYNEQFF. V and J are TRBV12-5 and TRBJ2-1; 7 nucleotides align to TRBD1. Unmatched junction bases numbered 8, after V lost 5 bases and J lost 4 bases. Germline CDR1 reads LGHNT; CDR2 reads FRNRAP. This CDR3 contains 15 residues.

The V gene is TRBV28, the J gene TRBJ1-2; 8 positions agree with TRBD1. V shed 6 bases and J 4 bases; nucleotides not matched to a gene: 4. CDR3 length: 13 residues. Germline assignment: CDR1 MDHEN and CDR2 SYDVKM. The CDR3 region has the DNA TGTGCCAGCAGACCAGGGGGCATCTATGGCTACACCTTC. Protein: CASRPGGIYGYTF.

A few counts support this clone. The rearrangement links TRBV7-2 to TRBJ2-1, with 7 bases lining up with TRBD2. Germline V gives CDR1 SGHTA, CDR2 FQGNSA. The V gene end was trimmed by 1 base and the J gene end by 6 bases; junction bases not matched to a gene: 6. This CDR3 comprises 15 residues. CDR3 sequence reads: CASSLGREYVNEQFF. The CDR3 coding sequence is TGTGCCAGCAGCTTAGGGCGGGAGTATGTCAATGAGCAGTTCTTC.

This clone was found a few times. V usage is TRBV15 and J usage is TRBJ2-1, with TRBD2 identical over 8 bases. The CDR3 loop spans 16 amino acids. Germline loops: CDR1 LNHNV, CDR2 YYDKDF (reference sequence). The V gene end was trimmed by 0 bases and the J gene end by 6 bases; junction bases not matched to a gene: 7. The CDR3 here is CATSRDISGRTNEQFF. The CDR3 DNA follows: TGTGCCACCAGCAGAGATATAAGCGGGAGAACCAATGAGCAGTTCTTC.

The chain combines TRBV25-1 with TRBJ1-5; D gene unclear. The length of the CDR3 is 11 residues. Trimming shortened V by 1 base and J by 13 bases, and 8 bases separated the two germline ends. Germline V gene lookup returns CDR1 MGHDK and CDR2 SYGVNS. The DNA of the CDR3 is TGTGCCAGCAGTGAATCCGACCGGCAGCATTTT. It encodes CASSESDRQHF.

This clone was counted between two and nine times. The CDR3 bases are TGTGCCAGCAGCGTGACCTCCCGGGACACCTATGGCTACACCTTC. Protein: CASSVTSRDTYGYTF. This chain links TRBV9 with TRBJ1-2; the D gene is possibly TRBD1 (6 bases). CDR3 size: 15 residues. Per the germline V gene, CDR1 is SGDLS and CDR2 is YYNGEE. V lost 2 bases and J 4 bases, leaving 15 bases between the germline ends.

The table lists this clone with a few counts. The chain couples TRBV29-1 to TRBJ2-5; D is unresolved. The CDR3 runs 13 residues. Germline CDR1 reads SQVTM; CDR2 reads ANQGSEA. V shed 1 base and J shed 5 bases, with 11 bases lying between them. The CDR3 nucleotides read TGCAGCGTTGAAGTCACGGGTGGGGAGACCCAGTACTTC. Its protein product is CSVEVTGGETQYF.

A note on this clone: The same CDR3 is also encoded by other DNA sequences in this sample. The chain has TRBV4-1 and TRBJ2-6; D is uncertain. Trimming shortened V by 0 bases and J by 0 bases, and 3 bases separated the two germline ends. This CDR3 contains 15 residues. Germline CDR1 is MGHRA and CDR2 is YSYEKL. For the CDR3, the DNA is TGCGCCAGCAGCCAAGAGGGCTCTGGGGCCAACGTCCTGACTTTC. Its translation: CASSQEGSGANVLTF.

The V gene is TRBV30, the J gene TRBJ2-7; no clear D gene. CDR3 length: 11 amino acids. The germline V and J ends were trimmed by 2 bases and 3 bases, with 5 bases remaining between them. The V gene's germline CDR1 is GTSNPN and CDR2 SVGIG (reference sequence). This CDR3 is CAWSTLYEQYF. The CDR3 DNA reads TGTGCCTGGAGTACTCTCTACGAGCAGTACTTC.

CDR3 in amino acids: CASSLGQIGELFF. CDR3 coding DNA: TGTGCCAGCAGCTTAGGGCAAATCGGGGAGCTGTTTTTT. This chain uses TRBV7-3 with TRBJ2-2; D not certain. The CDR3 has 13 residues. The V gene's germline CDR1 is SGHTA and CDR2 FQGTGA. V lost 2 bases, J lost 7 bases, and 8 bases lay in between. Supplemented by reference TRBV7-3 and TRBJ2-2, the full variable domain reads GAGVSQTPSNKVTEKGKYVELRCDPISGHTALYWYRQSLGQGPEFLIYFQGTGAADDSGLPNDRFFAVRPEGSVSTLKIQRTERGDSAVYLCASSLGQIGELFFGEGSRLTVL.

The V and J genes are TRBV5-1 and TRBJ1-4; D not certain. Germline CDR1 SGHRS, CDR2 YFSETQ. Trimming stripped 0 bases from V and 8 bases from J, with 8 bases between. The CDR3 covers 13 residues. Written as DNA, the CDR3 is TGCGCCAGCAGCTTGGGAACTCGGGAAAAACTGTTTTTT. Its protein product is CASSLGTREKLFF.

The rearrangement links TRBV7-2 to TRBJ1-3; the D is unclear. The CDR3 runs 14 residues. V was pared by 5 bases and J by 2 bases, with 10 bases between. Germline CDR1 reads SGHTA; CDR2 reads FQGNSA. CDR3 nucleotide sequence: TGTGCCAGCAGCCCTTATTCCCCTGGAAACACCATATATTTT. Its translation is CASSPYSPGNTIYF.

In this sample, this clone turned up a few times. V and J are TRBV27 and TRBJ2-7; D tentatively fits TRBD1 or TRBD2 (7 bases each). Trimming shortened V by 5 bases and J by 3 bases, and 17 bases separated the two germline ends. Germline loops: CDR1 MNHEY, CDR2 SMNVEV (reference sequence). CDR3 size: 15 residues. Written as DNA, the CDR3 is TGTGCCAGCAGTCTTCAGACAGGGAGGGGCTACGAGCAGTACTTC. Translated, it gives CASSLQTGRGYEQYF.

The chain is built from TRBV29-1 and TRBJ2-2, with D perhaps being TRBD1 or TRBD2 (5 bases each). Germline V CDR1 and CDR2: SQVTM, ANQGSEA. This CDR3 has 13 amino acids. V shed 4 bases and J shed 7 bases, with 13 bases lying between them. The CDR3 loop is CSVVYGAGGELFF. The CDR3 nucleotides read TGCAGCGTTGTTTACGGGGCGGGCGGGGAGCTGTTTTTT.

V and J are TRBV29-1 and TRBJ2-7; a weak D match, TRBD1 (5 bases). V lost 6 bases to trimming and J lost 0 bases, with 15 bases between them. Germline loops: CDR1 SQVTM, CDR2 ANQGSEA. The length of the CDR3 is 14 residues. Written as DNA, the CDR3 is TGCAGCGTCGCCCCGGACATAAGCTCCTACGAGCAGTACTTC. As protein: CSVAPDISSYEQYF.

This chain uses TRBV4-1 with TRBJ2-2; D might be TRBD1 or TRBD2, each matching 6 bases. V lost 6 bases and J 3 bases, leaving 23 bases between the germline ends. CDR1 and CDR2 (germline): MGHRA, YSYEKL. The CDR3 sequence is 18 residues long. As DNA, the CDR3 is TGCGCCAGCAGGCCGGTCGGGGGCTCCCGATTATACACCGGGGAGCTGTTTTTT. Protein: CASRPVGGSRLYTGELFF.

The table lists this clone with many counts. This chain joins TRBV6-1 and TRBJ2-1; 9 bases fit TRBD2. This CDR3 comprises 15 residues. With 2 bases clipped from V and 6 bases from J, the junction kept 5 bases outside the gene matches. The germline CDR1 and CDR2 sequences are MNHNS and SASEGT. As DNA, the CDR3 is TGTGCCAGCAGTGAAACAATAGCGGGAGTCAATGAGCAGTTCTTC. Translation gives CASSETIAGVNEQFF.

This clone was recorded a few times. This rearrangement joins TRBV28 to TRBJ2-3; D unresolved. Per the germline V gene, CDR1 is MDHEN and CDR2 is SYDVKM. V was pared by 1 base and J by 8 bases, with 7 bases between. This CDR3 is 12 amino acids long. The chain's CDR3 is CASSLSSGTQYF. CDR3 DNA sequence: TGTGCCAGCAGTTTATCGTCCGGTACGCAGTATTTT. The variable domain in full, with the rest retrieved from reference TRBV28 and TRBJ2-3, is DVKVTQSSRYLVKRTGEKVFLECVQDMDHENMFWYRQDPGLGLRLIYFSYDVKMKEKGDIPEGYSVSREKKERFSLILESASTNQTSMYLCASSLSSGTQYFGPGTRLTVL.

This clone was recorded a few times. The chain recombines TRBV7-2 with TRBJ1-1; 8 bases match TRBD1. Looked up from germline, CDR1 is SGHTA and CDR2 is FQGNSA. Trimming cost V 7 bases and J 4 bases; bases outside gene matches: 11. CDR3 length: 15 residues. The CDR3 region is CASTQKWTGSTEAFF. The CDR3 DNA sequence: TGTGCCAGCACCCAAAAATGGACAGGGAGCACTGAAGCTTTCTTT.

This clone was detected a few times. V gene TRBV18 combines with J gene TRBJ2-3, with a tentative D call TRBD1 (6 bases). This CDR3 comprises 15 residues. The germline CDR1 and CDR2 sequences are KGHSH and LQKENI. V was cut by 6 bases and J by 3 bases, with 16 bases left in between. CDR3 sequence: CASSKGTGSTDTQYF. CDR3 nucleotides: TGTGCCAGCTCCAAGGGCACAGGGTCGACAGATACGCAGTATTTT.

This clone turned up a few times. The genes are TRBV29-1 and TRBJ2-1; D is uncertain. Trimming pared 5 bases from V and 9 bases from J, leaving 8 bases between. The CDR3 has 10 amino acids. CDR1 and CDR2 from the germline V gene are SQVTM and ANQGSEA. DNA for the CDR3: TGCAGCGTTCGGCTCGGTGAGCAGTTCTTC. Its protein product is CSVRLGEQFF.

This clone was detected a few times. The V gene is TRBV27, the J gene TRBJ1-2; 7 bases agree with TRBD1. V shed 5 bases, J shed 7 bases, and the junction held 19 bases outside the gene matches. Germline values: CDR1 MNHEY, CDR2 SMNVEV (reference sequence). The CDR3 extends over 17 amino acids. The CDR3 reads CASSPRTGQRSLAGYTF. The DNA for the CDR3 is TGTGCCAGCAGTCCGCGGACAGGTCAAAGGAGTCTCGCTGGCTACACCTTC.

Points on this clone: A much larger clone differs from this one at a single base, so this may be a read error. Other DNA variants within this sample encode the same CDR3. The chain joins TRBV5-6 to TRBJ2-7; the D gene is possibly TRBD1 (6 bases). The CDR3 contains 13 residues. V lost 4 bases to trimming and J lost 6 bases, with 14 bases between them. CDR1 and CDR2 from the germline V gene are SGHDT and YYEEEE. The CDR3 reads CASSVTRGFEQYF. The CDR3 nucleotides read TGTGCCAGCAGCGTAACGAGGGGGTTCGAGCAGTACTTC.

This chain connects TRBV5-1 to TRBJ2-7; TRBD2 agrees at 10 bases. Germline CDR1 is SGHRS and CDR2 is YFSETQ. Trimming removed 4 bases from V and 6 bases from J; junction bases left unmatched: 19. The CDR3 contains 18 residues. Here the CDR3 reads CASSRAQRGGLSPSEQYF. The CDR3, as DNA: TGCGCCAGCAGCCGAGCCCAGCGGGGGGGTTTATCTCCATCCGAGCAGTACTTC. Filled out from reference TRBV5-1 and TRBJ2-7, the complete variable domain reads KAGVTQTPRYLIKTRGQQVTLSCSPISGHRSVSWYQQTPGQGLQFLFEYFSETQRNKGNFPGRFSGRQFSNSRSEMNVSTLELGDSALYLCASSRAQRGGLSPSEQYFGPGTRLTVT.

The sample holds a few counts of this clone. The chain links TRBV18 to TRBJ1-6, with no clear D. V was clipped by 2 bases and J by 6 bases, with 11 bases between them. This CDR3 spans 15 amino acids. The germline V gene encodes CDR1 KGHSH and CDR2 LQKENI. The CDR3 reads CASSPTGNTNSPLHF. DNA for the CDR3: TGTGCCAGCTCACCAACGGGAAATACTAATTCACCCCTCCACTTT. Based on the CDR3 plus reference TRBV18 and TRBJ1-6, the full variable domain is NAGVMQNPRHLVRRRGQEARLRCSPMKGHSHVYWYRQLPEEGLKFMVYLQKENIIDESGMPKERFSAEFPKEGPSILRIQQVVRGDSAAYFCASSPTGNTNSPLHFGNGTRLTVT.

This clone has only a few counts. V usage is TRBV11-1 and J usage is TRBJ2-1; no reliable D call. This CDR3 region has 15 residues. Trimming cost V 5 bases and J 4 bases, with 15 bases left between them. Germline CDR1 is SGHAT and CDR2 is FQDESV (reference sequence). CDR3 sequence reads: CASSPGRSRYNEQFF. The DNA of the CDR3 is TGTGCCAGCAGCCCCGGACGGTCTCGATACAATGAGCAGTTCTTC. Supplemented by reference TRBV11-1 and TRBJ2-1, the full variable domain reads EAEVAQSPRYKITEKSQAVAFWCDPISGHATLYWYRQILGQGPELLVQFQDESVVDDSQLPKDRFSAERLKGVDSTLKIQPAELGDSAMYLCASSPGRSRYNEQFFGPGTRLTVL.

The rearrangement joins TRBV7-2 to TRBJ2-5; no definite D call. Per germline, CDR1 SGHTA and CDR2 FQGNSA. CDR3 length equals 13 residues. V lost 3 bases to trimming and J lost 3 bases, with 8 bases between them. This chain's CDR3 is CASSFTLEETQYF. Here the CDR3 DNA reads TGTGCCAGCAGCTTCACTCTAGAAGAGACCCAGTACTTC.